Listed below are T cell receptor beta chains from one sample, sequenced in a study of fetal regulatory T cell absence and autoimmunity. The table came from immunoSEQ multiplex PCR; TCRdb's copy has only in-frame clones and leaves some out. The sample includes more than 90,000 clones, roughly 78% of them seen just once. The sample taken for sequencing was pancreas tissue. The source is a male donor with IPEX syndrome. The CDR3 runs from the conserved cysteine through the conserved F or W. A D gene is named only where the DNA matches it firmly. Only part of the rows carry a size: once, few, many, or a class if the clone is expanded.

CASSTGAKNIQYF	TGTGCCAGCAGCACAGGGGCCAAAAACATTCAGTACTTC	TRBV13	TRBJ2-4	-	-
CASSSGTSGTDTQYF	TGCGCCAGCAGCTCCGGGACTAGCGGCACAGATACGCAGTATTTT	TRBV5-1	TRBJ2-3	TRBD2	-
CASSLAGVYEQYF	TGTGCCAGCAGCTTGGCGGGGGTGTACGAGCAGTACTTC	TRBV5-5	TRBJ2-7	-	-
CASSQDRGREQFF	TGTGCCAGCAGCCAAGATCGGGGTCGAGAGCAGTTCTTC	TRBV14	TRBJ2-1	-	-
CASSQGQGNSPLHF	TGCGCCAGCAGCCAAGGACAGGGTAATTCACCCCTCCACTTT	TRBV4-1	TRBJ1-6	TRBD1	few
CASSSYEQYF	TGTGCCAGCAGCTCCTACGAGCAGTACTTC	TRBV21-1	TRBJ2-7	-	-
CASTAGIGPDYEQYF	TGTGCCAGTACCGCAGGTATAGGTCCTGACTACGAGCAGTACTTC	TRBV19	TRBJ2-7	-	-
CASSFTGGNEQFF	TGTGCCAGCAGCTTTACAGGGGGCAATGAGCAGTTCTTC	TRBV7-6	TRBJ2-1	TRBD1	-
CASIPEEGWNSPLHF	TGTGCCAGCATCCCAGAAGAGGGGTGGAATTCACCCCTCCACTTT	TRBV6-1	TRBJ1-6	-	-
CASSLAQQGLAGAYEQYF	TGTGCCAGCAGCTTAGCGCAACAAGGACTAGCGGGTGCCTACGAGCAGTACTTC	TRBV7-2	TRBJ2-7	TRBD2	few
CASSHGLAGAETQYF	TGTGCCAGCAGCCACGGACTAGCGGGAGCAGAGACCCAGTACTTC	TRBV14	TRBJ2-5	TRBD2	once
CASSYGSSYNEQFF	TGTGCCAGCAGTTACGGGAGCTCCTACAATGAGCAGTTCTTC	TRBV6-8	TRBJ2-1	-	medium-sized
CASSSGTGPYEQYF	TGTGCCAGCAGTTCCGGGACAGGGCCCTACGAGCAGTACTTC	TRBV13	TRBJ2-7	TRBD1	once
CASSLSSGGIRGYTF	TGTGCCAGCAGTTTATCGAGTGGAGGGATTAGGGGCTACACCTTC	TRBV27	TRBJ1-2	-	-
CASSVVASGNTIYF	TGTGCCAGCAGTGTTGTGGCCTCTGGAAACACCATATATTTT	TRBV2	TRBJ1-3	-	-
CASGFGGTDTQYF	TGTGCTAGTGGTTTCGGGGGCACAGATACGCAGTATTTT	TRBV12-5	TRBJ2-3	-	-
CASSQDRGYEQYF	TGCGCCAGCAGCCAAGACAGGGGCTACGAGCAGTACTTC	TRBV4-3	TRBJ2-7	-	-
CASSLGTAWYQPQHF	TGTGCCAGCAGCTTAGGGACAGCTTGGTATCAGCCCCAGCATTTT	TRBV7-8	TRBJ1-5	-	few
CASSVGTSALETQYF	TGTGCCAGCAGCGTAGGGACTAGCGCATTGGAGACCCAGTACTTC	TRBV9	TRBJ2-5	TRBD2	-
CASSTGTSANEQFF	TGTGCCAGCAGTACCGGGACTAGCGCCAATGAGCAGTTCTTC	TRBV6-5	TRBJ2-1	TRBD2	many
CASSRTVNYGYTF	TGTGCCAGCAGTCGGACAGTTAACTATGGCTACACCTTC	TRBV2	TRBJ1-2	-	-
CASSEATGLAATGELFF	TGTGCCAGCAGTGAAGCAACAGGACTAGCGGCCACCGGGGAGCTGTTTTTT	TRBV10-3	TRBJ2-2	TRBD2	-
CASKGLAVNNEQFF	TGTGCCAGCAAGGGCCTAGCGGTTAACAATGAGCAGTTCTTC	TRBV27	TRBJ2-1	TRBD2	few
CATSRDQPLLLLGARAETQYF	TGTGCCACCAGCAGAGATCAACCTCTTCTCCTTCTTGGGGCTCGTGCCGAGACCCAGTACTTC	TRBV15	TRBJ2-5	-	-
CASSIMGGPQPQHF	TGTGCCAGTAGTATTATGGGAGGGCCTCAGCCCCAGCATTTT	TRBV19	TRBJ1-5	-	-
CASSFGPDTQYF	TGTGCCAGCAGCTTTGGTCCAGATACGCAGTATTTT	TRBV11-2	TRBJ2-3	-	-
CASSQEGPAEGHDNEQFF	TGCGCCAGCAGCCAAGAAGGCCCAGCGGAGGGGCATGACAATGAGCAGTTCTTC	TRBV4-1	TRBJ2-1	-	-
CASSLEGPGGYTF	TGCGCCAGCAGCTTAGAGGGCCCGGGAGGCTACACCTTC	TRBV5-1	TRBJ1-2	-	few
CASSLVGTETQYF	TGTGCCAGCAGCTTAGTGGGGACAGAGACCCAGTACTTC	TRBV7-6	TRBJ2-5	-	-
CASSLLSGYEQYF	TGCGCCAGCAGCTTGCTATCGGGGTACGAGCAGTACTTC	TRBV5-1	TRBJ2-7	-	once